The 12 T cell receptor beta chains given below trace back to one sample, sequenced in a study of molecular identifiers for immune sequencing clone quantification. TCRdb reprocessed the PCR reads with MiXCR, giving one entry per CDR3 protein. Here the sample spans around 470,000 distinct CDR3 sequences, about 20% being singletons. Sequencing used naive CD8+ T cells from blood, with Jurkat cell RNA spiked in. Subset reported: FACS-sorted CD8+CD4-CCR7+CD45RA+ naive T cells. The receptors shown here come from a human donor in good health. Some libraries in this study had Jurkat cell RNA spiked in.

The table lists this clonotype with many counts. The genes are TRBV19 and TRBJ2-3; D unresolved. This CDR3 is built from 15 residues. V was pared by 2 bases and J by 2 bases, with 11 bases between. Germline V gene data show CDR1 as LNHDA and CDR2 as SQIVND (reference sequence). Here the CDR3 DNA reads TGTGCCAGTAGTATACGGCAGGCCTCCACAGATACGCAGTATTTT. Protein: CASSIRQASTDTQYF. Full variable domain (remainder filled in from reference TRBV19 and TRBJ2-3): DGGITQSPKYLFRKEGQNVTLSCEQNLNHDAMYWYRQDPGQGLRLIYYSQIVNDFQKGDIAEGYSVSREKKESFPLTVTSAQKNPTAFYLCASSIRQASTDTQYFGPGTRLTVL.

This clonotype was recorded a few times. The chain is built from TRBV2 and TRBJ1-5; a weak D match, TRBD1 (5 bases). Trimming left V 11 bases short and J 0 bases short, with 17 bases between. This CDR3 has 15 amino acids. Germline V gives CDR1 SNHLY, CDR2 FYNNEI. In nucleotides, the CDR3 is TGTGCCTCCCATGGGGGGGTCCATAGCAATCAGCCCCAGCATTTT. This translates into CASHGGVHSNQPQHF.

This clonotype was observed a few times. At one end, the junction sequence differs from germline, possibly due to a read error. The rearrangement links TRBV6-2 or TRBV6-3 to TRBJ2-5; D is uncertain. This CDR3 comprises 15 residues. Germline CDR1 MNHEY, CDR2 SVGEGT. CDR3 sequence (DNA): TGTGCCAGCAGTTACGGATATGGGATTCAAGAGACCCAGTGCTTC. Its translation is CASSYGYGIQETQCF.

The genes are TRBV10-3 and TRBJ2-3, with TRBD2 matching 7 bases. Germline loops: CDR1 ENHRY, CDR2 SYGVKD. The length of the CDR3 is 15 residues. V was clipped by 4 bases and J by 2 bases; unmatched bases: 6. The CDR3 region is CAISGMLADTDTQYF. The CDR3 DNA reads as TGTGCCATCAGTGGAATGCTAGCGGACACAGATACGCAGTATTTT.

On this clonotype: A read error may explain this, as a much larger clone is one base away. The gene calls are TRBV29-1 and TRBJ2-3; no clear D gene. Germline-derived CDR1 and CDR2 are SQVTM and ANQGSEA. The V end was cut by 1 base, the J end by 1 base, with 15 bases between. The CDR3 is 16 residues long. The CDR3 nucleotides read TGCAGCGTTGAAGTACCCCCAGGAACAGGCACAGATACGCAGTATTTT. Translated, it gives CSVEVPPGTGTDTQYF.

Comment on this clonotype: One base away lies a much larger clone, so this may be a sequencing read error. The chain links TRBV12-5 to TRBJ2-1; D gene uncertain. The CDR3 is made up of 11 amino acids. CDR1 is LGHNT and CDR2 is FRNRAP in the germline V gene. The CDR3 sequence is CASGLGPEQSF. CDR3 DNA: TGTGCTAGTGGTTTGGGGCCTGAGCAGTCCTTC.

With respect to this clonotype: It may be a read error: a sequence one base away is much more abundant. This chain joins TRBV4-3 and TRBJ1-5, with D perhaps matching TRBD1 (5 bases). Per the germline V gene, CDR1 is LGHNA and CDR2 is YSLEER. The CDR3 has 15 amino acids. The DNA for the CDR3 is TGCGCCAGCAGCCAAGATCCAACAGGTAATCAGTCCCAGCATTTT. Protein product: CASSQDPTGNQSQHF.

Turning to this clonotype: A much more abundant neighbour one base away suggests this may be a read error. This chain connects TRBV13 to TRBJ2-4; the D gene is possibly TRBD1 (5 bases). CDR3 length equals 16 residues. Germline CDR1 and CDR2: PRHDT and FYEKMQ (reference sequence). DNA for the CDR3: TGTGCCAGAAGCTTAGAGCCCCAGGGTTCAAAAAACATTCAGTACTTC. It specifies CARSLEPQGSKNIQYF.

The chain combines TRBV6-6 with TRBJ2-5, with a weak D call TRBD2 (6 bases). Trimming shortened V by 6 bases and J by 0 bases, and 14 bases separated the two germline ends. CDR3 length equals 15 residues. Germline CDR1 reads MNHNY; CDR2 reads SVGAGI (reference sequence). The CDR3 region is CASRIYRDYQETQYF. CDR3 DNA: TGTGCCAGCAGAATATACCGGGACTACCAAGAGACCCAGTACTTC.

This clonotype was picked up a small number of times. The chain links TRBV4-2 to TRBJ1-5; a possible D gene is TRBD1 (5 bases). The CDR3 runs to 16 residues. V lost 0 bases to trimming and J lost 0 bases, with 9 bases between them. Germline-derived CDR1 and CDR2 are LGHNA and YNFKEQ. The CDR3 protein is CASSQELGLSNQPQHF. In DNA form, the CDR3 reads TGTGCCAGCAGCCAAGAATTGGGACTTAGCAATCAGCCCCAGCATTTT.

This clonotype was recorded a few times. J is TRBJ2-1 and V is TRBV4-3, with D perhaps assigned TRBD1 or TRBD2 (6 bases each). Between the trimmed V and J ends, which lost 0 bases and 4 bases, there was a span of 16 bases. The CDR3 loop spans 17 amino acids. Germline CDR1 is LGHNA and CDR2 is YSLEER. DNA for the CDR3: TGCGCCAGCAGCCAAGATAAGGGGGGTGTTGGGTACAATGAGCAGTTCTTC. This sequence encodes CASSQDKGGVGYNEQFF.

The gene calls are TRBV9 and TRBJ2-3; D call uncertain. Germline assignment: CDR1 SGDLS and CDR2 YYNGEE. Trimming cost V 0 bases and J 6 bases, with 11 bases left between them. This CDR3 comprises 14 residues. CDR3 coding DNA: TGTGCCAGCAGCGTAGTTGCGTTCTCGGATACGCAGTATTTT. Translation gives CASSVVAFSDTQYF.